What follows are 13 T cell receptor beta chains derived from one specimen sequenced in a study of blood T cell repertoires in COVID-19. Clones were sequenced by immunoSEQ multiplex PCR, and TCRdb holds only the in-frame ones, with some missing. The sample lists 79,000 or so clones, 85% to 90% occurring once. Material: peripheral blood. These receptors originate from a human donor in a cohort sampled during active COVID-19.

In nucleotides, the CDR3 is TGTGCCAGCAGCCAACCTACCAGTGGAGCTAATGAAAAACTGTTTTTT. It encodes CASSQPTSGANEKLFF. This chain joins TRBV4-2 and TRBJ1-4; D gene ambiguous. Trimming took 2 bases from V and 3 from J, leaving 13 bases between them. In germline, CDR1 is LGHNA, CDR2 YNFKEQ. The CDR3 contains 16 residues.

The chain is built from TRBV30 and TRBJ1-2, with unresolved D. The CDR3 totals 12 residues. V was clipped by 1 base and J by 4 bases, with 7 bases between them. Per the germline V gene, CDR1 is GTSNPN and CDR2 is SVGIG (reference sequence). The CDR3 sequence is CAWSGATYGYTF. Written as DNA, the CDR3 is TGTGCCTGGAGTGGAGCTACCTATGGCTACACCTTC.

The chain is built from TRBV27 and TRBJ2-1, with D possibly being TRBD2 (5 bases). The CDR3 totals 13 residues. Germline V gene lookup returns CDR1 MNHEY and CDR2 SMNVEV (reference sequence). V lost 6 bases to trimming and J lost 8 bases, with 14 bases between them. The CDR3 coding sequence is TGTGCCAGCAGATGGATAGCCGGGGATGAGCAGTTCTTC. The encoded protein is CASRWIAGDEQFF.

The V gene is TRBV27, the J gene TRBJ2-5, with 10 bases matching TRBD1. Trimming took 5 bases from V and 3 from J; bases not matched to a gene: 12. CDR3 length equals 17 residues. Germline CDR1 is MNHEY and CDR2 is SMNVEV (reference sequence). The CDR3 region has the DNA TGTGCCAGCAGTCCCGCGGGGGGACAGGGGCCTAAAGAGACCCAGTACTTC. Its translation is CASSPAGGQGPKETQYF.

This chain joins TRBV5-1 and TRBJ2-5; 8 positions agree with TRBD1. The CDR3 consists of 16 residues. With 4 bases clipped from V and 5 bases from J, the junction kept 13 bases outside the gene matches. Germline CDR1 reads SGHRS; CDR2 reads YFSETQ. The DNA of the CDR3 is TGCGCCAGCAGCCAGATCCAGGGGGCCCCCCGGGAGACCCAGTACTTC. Its translation: CASSQIQGAPRETQYF.

V is TRBV3-1 (or the pseudogene TRBV3-2) and J is TRBJ2-3, with TRBD2 as a possible D gene (5 bases). Between the trimmed V and J ends, which lost 1 base and 0 bases, there was a span of 8 bases. The CDR3 covers 15 residues. The germline V gene has CDR1 LGHDT and CDR2 YNNKEL (reference sequence). In DNA form, the CDR3 reads TGTGCCAGCAGCCAAGTAACGGGAAGCACAGATACGCAGTATTTT. It yields the protein CASSQVTGSTDTQYF.

The rearrangement joins TRBV28 to TRBJ2-5; 15 bases map to TRBD2. V trimming: 8 bases; J trimming: 3 bases; junction bases outside the gene matches: 7. Germline CDR1 is MDHEN and CDR2 is SYDVKM. This CDR3 contains 16 residues. The CDR3 spells CASYGGTSGRKETQYF. For the CDR3, the DNA is TGTGCCAGCTATGGAGGGACTAGCGGGAGGAAAGAGACCCAGTACTTC.

CDR3 in DNA: TGTGCCAGCAGTGAGGGGATACCGACAGGGCTATCCTCTGGGGCCAACGTCCTGACTTTC. Encoded protein: CASSEGIPTGLSSGANVLTF. This chain connects TRBV2 to TRBJ2-6; TRBD1 matches 7 bases. The CDR3 is made up of 20 amino acids. Germline CDR1 is SNHLY and CDR2 is FYNNEI. The V segment lost 3 bases and the J segment 0 bases; nucleotides outside the gene matches: 14.

The chain combines TRBV19 with TRBJ1-4; 8 bases align to TRBD1. Germline V lookup: CDR1 LNHDA, CDR2 SQIVND (reference sequence). V shed 3 bases, J shed 11 bases, and the junction held 14 bases outside the gene matches. The CDR3 spans 16 residues. The CDR3 region is CASSIFLTGTGGKLFF. The CDR3 region has the DNA TGTGCCAGTAGTATTTTCCTAACCGGGACAGGAGGGAAACTGTTTTTT.

This clone was counted between two and nine times. The CDR3 DNA reads TGTGCCAGCGAAACCGCCGGGACAGGAATCAATCAGCCCCAGCATTTT. Protein: CASETAGTGINQPQHF. The gene calls are TRBV28 and TRBJ1-5, with 8 bases fitting TRBD1. CDR1 MDHEN and CDR2 SYDVKM come from the germline V gene. CDR3 length: 16 residues. The junction had 12 bases not matched to a gene; V was cut back by 8 bases and J by 3 bases.

The rearrangement uses TRBV24-1 and TRBJ2-2; TRBD1 agrees at 11 bases. V trimming: 1 base; J trimming: 4 bases; junction bases outside the gene matches: 4. The CDR3 is 17 residues long. Germline CDR1 is KGHDR and CDR2 is SFDVKD. CDR3 residues: CATSDFGTGGITGELFF. CDR3 nucleotides: TGTGCCACCAGTGATTTTGGGACAGGGGGTATCACCGGGGAGCTGTTTTTT.

The chain couples TRBV29-1 to TRBJ2-7; TRBD2 matches 7 bases. CDR3 length: 15 amino acids. Germline V gene lookup returns CDR1 SQVTM and CDR2 ANQGSEA. J lost 3 bases, V lost 4 bases, and 12 bases had no gene match. The CDR3 DNA reads TGCAGCGTTGGGGGTGGGCGACTAGCAGACTACGAGCAGTACTTC. Translating it yields CSVGGGRLADYEQYF.

The chain recombines TRBV19 with TRBJ1-1, with 10 bases fitting TRBD1. Trimming cost V 8 bases and J 2 bases; bases outside gene matches: 11. Germline lookup yields CDR1 LNHDA and CDR2 SQIVND (reference sequence). CDR3 size: 16 residues. CDR3 sequence: CASQRGQGRGNTEAFF. CDR3 bases: TGTGCCAGTCAAAGGGGACAGGGGAGGGGAAACACTGAAGCTTTCTTT.